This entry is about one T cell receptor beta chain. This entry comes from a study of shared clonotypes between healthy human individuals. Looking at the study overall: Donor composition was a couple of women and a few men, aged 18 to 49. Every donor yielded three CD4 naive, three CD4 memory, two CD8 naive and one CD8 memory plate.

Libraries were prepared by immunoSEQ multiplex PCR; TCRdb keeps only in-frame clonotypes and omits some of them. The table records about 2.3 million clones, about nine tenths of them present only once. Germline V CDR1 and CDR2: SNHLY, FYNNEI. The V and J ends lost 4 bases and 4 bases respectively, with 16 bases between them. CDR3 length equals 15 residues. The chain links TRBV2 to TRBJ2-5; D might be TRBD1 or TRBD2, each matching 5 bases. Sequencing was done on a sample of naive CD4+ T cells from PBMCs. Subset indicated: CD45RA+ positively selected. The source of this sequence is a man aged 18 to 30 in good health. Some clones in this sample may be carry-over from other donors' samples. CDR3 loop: CASSASSLGTETQYF. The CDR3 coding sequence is TGTGCCAGCAGTGCTTCTTCTTTGGGGACAGAGACCCAGTACTTC.